The text below deals with one T cell receptor (beta chain). The antigen is undetermined. Combining a sample-barcoded 5' primer with a J-beta primer mix, a second PCR ran for 7 to 11 cycles. TCRdb analysed the 5' RACE reads with MiXCR anew, one entry per CDR3 protein. The table records 800,000 to 1,000,000 distinct CDR3 sequences, approximately 49% of them present only once. These data come from a study of blood T cells in healthy people across ages. Study-level points and caveats: Underestimates were what the diversity estimates from one million T cells were considered to be.

The source of this sequence is a man aged 30-40 years in good health. The source material was blood.

CDR3 residues: CATEADSGNTIYF. In DNA form, the CDR3 reads TGTGCCACGGAGGCGGACTCTGGAAACACCATATATTTT. The chain has TRBV24-1 and TRBJ1-3; D gene ambiguous. Deletions cut 10 bases from V and 0 bases from J, with 9 bases between. The CDR3 totals 13 residues. Germline V gene lookup returns CDR1 KGHDR and CDR2 SFDVKD.